These 19 T cell receptor beta chains were all obtained from the same sample, sequenced in a study of OX40 agonist ivuxolimab in advanced cancers. TCRdb keeps only in-frame clones here, not all; method: immunoSEQ multiplex PCR. Of about 82,000 clones listed, about 85% are singletons. The sample here was CD4+ or CD8+ T cells sorted from blood, taken in a trial of the OX40 agonist ivuxolimab. The receptors were gathered from an adult with an advanced solid tumor such as melanoma, head and neck, liver or kidney cancer.

This rearrangement joins TRBV20-1 to TRBJ2-7, with a weak D call TRBD1 (5 bases). This CDR3 region has 11 residues. Trimming removed 6 bases at V and 3 bases at J, with 9 bases between. CDR1 DFQATT and CDR2 SNEGSKA come from the germline V gene (reference sequence). As DNA, the CDR3 is TGCAGTGCGAGAAGGGGCTACGAGCAGTACTTC. It specifies CSARRGYEQYF.

The chain uses TRBV19 and TRBJ2-7; 13 bases match TRBD2. Germline trimming cut 5 bases from V and 6 bases from J; bases unmatched to any gene: 4. The CDR3 contains 14 residues. CDR1 LNHDA and CDR2 SQIVND come from the germline V gene (reference sequence). The CDR3 region is CASSWGTSGTEQYF. The CDR3 coding sequence is TGTGCCAGTAGTTGGGGGACTAGCGGGACCGAGCAGTACTTC.

V is TRBV6-1 and J is TRBJ2-7, with a weak D call TRBD1 (6 bases). Germline CDR1 MNHNS, CDR2 SASEGT. The CDR3 is 15 amino acids. V lost 6 bases and J 6 bases, leaving 21 bases between the germline ends. For the CDR3, the DNA is TGTGCCAGCAGAGCGACACACGGACAGCCTCGCGAGCAGTACTTC. Translation gives CASRATHGQPREQYF.

V usage is TRBV13 and J usage is TRBJ2-7, with D possibly being TRBD2 (6 bases). Germline V gene data show CDR1 as PRHDT and CDR2 as FYEKMQ (reference sequence). The V end lost 8 bases, the J end lost 6 bases, and 17 bases lay between the germline ends. This CDR3 has 13 amino acids. In DNA, the CDR3 is TGTGCCAGCCGGTTCGGCAGGGAGGCCGAGCAGTACTTC. This encodes CASRFGREAEQYF.

A few counts support this clone. The V gene is TRBV9, the J gene TRBJ2-1; 7 bases align to TRBD2. This CDR3 is 16 amino acids long. The germline V gene has CDR1 SGDLS and CDR2 YYNGEE. V was pared by 0 bases and J by 2 bases, with 5 bases of the junction left unmatched. The DNA for the CDR3 is TGTGCCAGCAGCGTAGAAGGCGGGAGTACCTACAATGAGCAGTTCTTC. Its translation is CASSVEGGSTYNEQFF.

Of note for this clone: At the DNA level, this CDR3 is encoded by other sequences in the same sample as well. V is TRBV7-6 and J is TRBJ1-5; TRBD1 might be the D (5 bases). In germline, CDR1 is SGHVS, CDR2 FNYEAQ. The CDR3 runs to 15 residues. Deletions cut 1 base from V and 2 bases from J, with 9 bases between. The CDR3 loop is CASSLGLGRNQPQHF. DNA for the CDR3: TGTGCCAGCAGCTTAGGGCTGGGGCGCAATCAGCCCCAGCATTTT.

In DNA, the CDR3 is TGTGCCAGCAGCTTAGACGGGAGCTCCTACAATGAGCAGTTCTTC. It yields the protein CASSLDGSSYNEQFF. The rearrangement joins TRBV7-7 to TRBJ2-1; weak D call: TRBD2 (6 bases). This CDR3 region has 15 residues. V was shortened by 1 base and J by 0 bases, with 7 bases between the two germline ends. CDR1 is SSHAT and CDR2 is FNYEAQ in the germline V gene (reference sequence).

This chain joins TRBV19 and TRBJ1-6; D is undetermined. The CDR3 has 15 residues. Germline V lookup: CDR1 LNHDA, CDR2 SQIVND (reference sequence). The ends were cut back, 5 bases at V and 5 bases at J, with 13 bases in the middle. The CDR3 nucleotides read TGTGCCAGTAGTCTCCCAGGCCGAGATAATTCACCCCTCCACTTT. Translated: CASSLPGRDNSPLHF.

This chain links TRBV7-9 with TRBJ2-7; no clear D. The CDR3 has 11 residues. Germline CDR1 is SEHNR and CDR2 is FQNEAQ (reference sequence). V was clipped by 5 bases and J by 7 bases, with 9 bases between them. Here the CDR3 reads CASSGRVEQYF. The CDR3 DNA reads as TGTGCCAGCAGCGGACGTGTTGAGCAGTACTTC.

The V and J genes are TRBV7-2 and TRBJ2-5; 11 positions agree with TRBD2. The ends lost 1 base at V and 5 bases at J; junction bases unmatched: 12. Germline V lookup: CDR1 SGHTA, CDR2 FQGNSA. This CDR3 is built from 18 residues. The CDR3 DNA follows: TGTGCCAGCAGCTTAGGACTCCTTAGCGGGGGGGGTGATGAGACCCAGTACTTC. Amino acid sequence: CASSLGLLSGGGDETQYF.

The V call is TRBV30, the J call TRBJ2-5; 7 nucleotides match TRBD1. Germline V gene sequence: CDR1 GTSNPN, CDR2 SVGIG (reference sequence). J lost 5 bases, V lost 0 bases, and 3 bases had no gene match. The CDR3 contains 13 residues. The chain's CDR3 is CAWSVQGLETQYF. The DNA of the CDR3 is TGTGCCTGGAGTGTACAGGGGCTTGAGACCCAGTACTTC.

This chain joins TRBV11-3 and TRBJ2-3, with 10 positions matching TRBD2. The V gene end was trimmed by 5 bases and the J gene end by 3 bases; junction bases not matched to a gene: 5. Germline V gene lookup returns CDR1 SGHNT and CDR2 YENEEA. The CDR3 is made up of 15 amino acids. The CDR3 nucleotides are TGTGCCAGCAGCCTAACGGGACTAGCGACAGATACGCAGTATTTT. Amino acids: CASSLTGLATDTQYF.

The V gene is TRBV5-1, the J gene TRBJ2-7; D may be TRBD1 or TRBD2 (5 bases each). Trimming left V 4 bases short and J 3 bases short, with 11 bases between. This CDR3 is 13 amino acids long. CDR1 and CDR2 from the germline V gene are SGHRS and YFSETQ. CDR3 sequence: CASSVGRNYEQYF. The CDR3 bases are TGCGCCAGCAGCGTGGGACGGAACTACGAGCAGTACTTC.

This chain links TRBV7-3 with TRBJ2-1; D not certain. The V end lost 2 bases, the J end lost 7 bases, and 6 bases lay between the germline ends. This CDR3 has 12 amino acids. From germline, CDR1 is SGHTA and CDR2 FQGTGA. Here the CDR3 reads CASSLFLNEQFF. In DNA form, the CDR3 reads TGTGCCAGCAGCTTATTCCTGAATGAGCAGTTCTTC. Full variable domain (outside the CDR3, taken from reference TRBV7-3 and TRBJ2-1): GAGVSQTPSNKVTEKGKYVELRCDPISGHTALYWYRQSLGQGPEFLIYFQGTGAADDSGLPNDRFFAVRPEGSVSTLKIQRTERGDSAVYLCASSLFLNEQFFGPGTRLTVL.

J is TRBJ1-1 and V is TRBV10-3; TRBD1 agrees at 8 bases. Per the germline V gene, CDR1 is ENHRY and CDR2 is SYGVKD. J lost 1 base, V lost 0 bases, and 7 bases had no gene match. The length of the CDR3 is 17 residues. This chain's CDR3 is CAISESPGGIANTEAFF. CDR3 in DNA: TGTGCCATCAGTGAGTCGCCAGGGGGCATAGCGAACACTGAAGCTTTCTTT.

The chain links TRBV7-2 to TRBJ1-5; 8 nucleotides match TRBD1. The CDR3 runs to 15 residues. From germline, CDR1 is SGHTA and CDR2 FQGNSA. The ends lost 5 bases at V and 7 bases at J; junction bases unmatched: 10. The CDR3: CASSPQIGQGQPQHF. The CDR3 DNA sequence: TGTGCCAGCAGCCCACAAATAGGACAGGGCCAGCCCCAGCATTTT.

The V gene is TRBV9, the J gene TRBJ2-3; 10 bases match TRBD2. V shed 3 bases, J shed 2 bases, and the junction held 6 bases outside the gene matches. Germline lookup yields CDR1 SGDLS and CDR2 YYNGEE. This CDR3 is built from 16 residues. CDR3 protein: CASSADSGRTTDTQYF. In nucleotides, the CDR3 is TGTGCCAGCAGCGCAGATAGCGGGAGGACCACAGATACGCAGTATTTT.

The J gene is TRBJ2-1, the V gene TRBV7-9; TRBD1 matches at 10 bases. The germline CDR1 and CDR2 sequences are SEHNR and FQNEAQ (reference sequence). The CDR3 runs 15 residues. With 5 bases clipped from V and 6 bases from J, the junction kept 7 bases outside the gene matches. CDR3 bases: TGTGCCAGCAGCCGTGGGACAGGGGCAATCAATGAGCAGTTCTTC. It codes for CASSRGTGAINEQFF. Based on the CDR3 plus reference TRBV7-9 and TRBJ2-1, the full variable domain is DTGVSQNPRHKITKRGQNVTFRCDPISEHNRLYWYRQTLGQGPEFLTYFQNEAQLEKSRLLSDRFSAERPKGSFSTLEIQRTEQGDSAMYLCASSRGTGAINEQFFGPGTRLTVL.

For the CDR3, the DNA is TGTGCCAGCAGTCGTGAGGGGGCGGTCGAGCAGTACTTC. This translates into CASSREGAVEQYF. The V call is TRBV6-5, the J call TRBJ2-7; 7 bases line up with TRBD1. The J segment lost 6 bases and the V segment lost 5 bases, leaving 7 bases of the junction unmatched. This CDR3 is built from 13 residues. The germline V gene has CDR1 MNHEY and CDR2 SVGAGI.